The following is a TCR beta chain sequence with its context. This entry comes from a study of shared clonotypes between healthy human individuals. Using immunoSEQ multiplex PCR, the repertoire was profiled, and TCRdb retains in-frame clones only, with some absent. The profile shows millions of clones, 95% of them singletons. The CDR3 sequence is 17 residues long. V lost 5 bases, J lost 2 bases, and 22 bases lay in between. CDR1 is SEHNR and CDR2 is FQNEAQ in the germline V gene (reference sequence). Sequencing input: naive CD4+ T cells sorted from blood. Subset given: CD45RA+ positively selected. J is TRBJ2-7 and V is TRBV7-9; maybe TRBD2 (5 bases). This receptor was identified in a man aged 18 to 30 in good health. The CDR3 DNA sequence: TGTGCCAGCAGCACTCCTCGGTCCAGAAGCGGAGCCTACGAGCAGTACTTC. It encodes CASSTPRSRSGAYEQYF.